The entry below gives a single TCR beta chain sequence along with its context. The record originates from a study of immune evolution from preneoplasia to lung adenocarcinoma. Here immunoSEQ multiplex PCR was the method, and the copy in TCRdb shows in-frame clones only, minus some. The sample has some 15,000 clones, about four fifths seen once; the top ten hold under 3%. The CDR3 has 17 amino acids. The V and J ends lost 1 base and 0 bases respectively, with 13 bases between them. Germline V gene lookup returns CDR1 SGHDN and CDR2 FVKESK. The clonotype was recovered from a person aged 60-79 years with lung adenocarcinoma. The chain is built from TRBV14 and TRBJ1-3, with D possibly being TRBD1 (5 bases). The sample comprised FFPE minimally invasive lung adenocarcinoma tissue. The CDR3 DNA reads TGTGCCAGCAGCCAAGGTTTAGGGGTGTCCTCTGGAAACACCATATATTTT. Its translation is CASSQGLGVSSGNTIYF. The full variable domain, completed using reference TRBV14 and TRBJ1-3, is EAGVTQFPSHSVIEKGQTVTLRCDPISGHDNLYWYRRVMGKEIKFLLHFVKESKQDESGMPNNRFLAERTGGTYSTLKVQPAELEDSGVYFCASSQGLGVSSGNTIYFGEGSWLTVV.